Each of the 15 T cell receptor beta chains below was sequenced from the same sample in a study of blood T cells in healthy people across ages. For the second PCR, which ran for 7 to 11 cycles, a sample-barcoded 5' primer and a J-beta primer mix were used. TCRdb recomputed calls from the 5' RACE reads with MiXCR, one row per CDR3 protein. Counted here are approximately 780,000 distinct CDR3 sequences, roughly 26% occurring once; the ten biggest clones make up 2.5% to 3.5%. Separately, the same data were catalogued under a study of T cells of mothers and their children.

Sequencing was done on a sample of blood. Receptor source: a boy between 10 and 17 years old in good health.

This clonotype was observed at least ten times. CDR3 amino acids: CASSSRAQETQYF. As DNA, the CDR3 is TGTGCCAGCAGCTCCCGAGCCCAAGAGACCCAGTACTTC. The J gene is TRBJ2-5, the V gene TRBV12-3 or TRBV12-4; D not certain. V dropped 6 bases and J dropped 1 base, with 9 bases sitting between them. This CDR3 contains 13 residues.

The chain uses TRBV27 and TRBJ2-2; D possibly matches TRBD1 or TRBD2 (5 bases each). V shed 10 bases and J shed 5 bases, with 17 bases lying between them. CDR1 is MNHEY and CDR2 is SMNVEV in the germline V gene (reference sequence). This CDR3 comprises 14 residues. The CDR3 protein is CAIRPGPLTGELFF. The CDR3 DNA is TGTGCCATCCGGCCGGGACCCCTGACCGGGGAGCTGTTTTTT.

CDR3 region: CASGDREGEQYF. CDR3 nucleotide sequence: TGCGCCAGCGGAGACAGGGAGGGCGAGCAGTACTTC. V and J are TRBV5-1 and TRBJ2-7; D is tentatively TRBD1 or TRBD2 (7 bases each). Trimming pared 7 bases from V and 6 bases from J, leaving 14 bases between. The germline gives CDR1 SGHRS, CDR2 YFSETQ. The CDR3 sequence is 12 residues long. The full variable domain, completed using reference TRBV5-1 and TRBJ2-7, is KAGVTQTPRYLIKTRGQQVTLSCSPISGHRSVSWYQQTPGQGLQFLFEYFSETQRNKGNFPGRFSGRQFSNSRSEMNVSTLELGDSALYLCASGDREGEQYFGPGTRLTVT.

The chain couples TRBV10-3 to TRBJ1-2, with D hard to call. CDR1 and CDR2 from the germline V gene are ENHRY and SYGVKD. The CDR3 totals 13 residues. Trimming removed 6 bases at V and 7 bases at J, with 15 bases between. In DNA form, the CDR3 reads TGTGCCATCAGAGCGACCGTCCCAATTGGCTACACCTTC. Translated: CAIRATVPIGYTF.

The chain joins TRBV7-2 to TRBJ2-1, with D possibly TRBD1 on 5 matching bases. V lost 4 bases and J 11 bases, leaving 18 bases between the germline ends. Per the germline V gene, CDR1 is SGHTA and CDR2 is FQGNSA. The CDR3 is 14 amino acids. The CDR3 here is CASSSQGLGDKQFF. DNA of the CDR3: TGTGCCAGCAGCTCTCAGGGTCTCGGCGATAAGCAGTTCTTC.

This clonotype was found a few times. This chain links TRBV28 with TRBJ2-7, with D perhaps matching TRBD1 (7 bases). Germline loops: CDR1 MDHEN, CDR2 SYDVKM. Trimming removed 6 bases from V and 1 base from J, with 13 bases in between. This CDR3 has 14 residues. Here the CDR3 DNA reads TGTGCCAGCAGACTAGCACAGGGGTCCTACGAGCAGTACTTC. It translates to CASRLAQGSYEQYF.

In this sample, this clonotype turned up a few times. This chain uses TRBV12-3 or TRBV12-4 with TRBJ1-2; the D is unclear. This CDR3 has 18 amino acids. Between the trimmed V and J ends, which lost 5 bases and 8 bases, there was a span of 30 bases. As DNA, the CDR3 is TGTGCCAGCAGTCTAGGTGAAGCCAAAGGGAATGGGGTGTTGGGCTACACCTTC. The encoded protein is CASSLGEAKGNGVLGYTF.

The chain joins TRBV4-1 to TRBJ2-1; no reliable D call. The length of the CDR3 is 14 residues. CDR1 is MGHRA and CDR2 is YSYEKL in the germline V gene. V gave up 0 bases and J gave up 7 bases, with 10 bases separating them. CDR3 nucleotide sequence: TGCGCCAGCAGCCAAGAGAAGGTGGGAAATGAGCAGTTCTTC. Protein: CASSQEKVGNEQFF.

The CDR3 is CSARDFEGAGETQYF. The CDR3 nucleotides are TGCAGTGCTAGAGATTTCGAGGGAGCGGGAGAGACCCAGTACTTC. The rearrangement uses TRBV20-1 and TRBJ2-5; perhaps TRBD2 as D (6 bases). The V end was cut by 0 bases, the J end by 4 bases, with 15 bases between. This CDR3 is built from 15 residues. Germline V lookup: CDR1 DFQATT, CDR2 SNEGSKA (reference sequence).

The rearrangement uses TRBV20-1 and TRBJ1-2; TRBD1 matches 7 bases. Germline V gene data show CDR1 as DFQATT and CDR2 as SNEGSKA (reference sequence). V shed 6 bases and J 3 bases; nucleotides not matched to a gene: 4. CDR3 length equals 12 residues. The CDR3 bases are TGCAGTGCCCGGGGACAGTACTATGGCTACACCTTC. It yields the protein CSARGQYYGYTF.

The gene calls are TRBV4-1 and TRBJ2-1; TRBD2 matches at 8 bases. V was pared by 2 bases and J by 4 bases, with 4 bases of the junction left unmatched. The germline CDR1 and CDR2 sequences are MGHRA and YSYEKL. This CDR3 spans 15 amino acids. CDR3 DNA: TGCGCCAGCAGCCAACAGGCTAGCGGGTACAATGAGCAGTTCTTC. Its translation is CASSQQASGYNEQFF.

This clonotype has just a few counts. CDR3 sequence: CASSLLEGDLQHF. The CDR3 DNA follows: TGTGCCAGCAGCTTATTAGAGGGGGACCTCCAGCATTTT. V usage is TRBV7-9 and J usage is TRBJ1-5, with D tentatively TRBD1 (6 bases). V lost 2 bases and J lost 12, with 14 bases in between. The CDR3 covers 13 residues. Germline CDR1 and CDR2: SEHNR and FQNEAQ (reference sequence).

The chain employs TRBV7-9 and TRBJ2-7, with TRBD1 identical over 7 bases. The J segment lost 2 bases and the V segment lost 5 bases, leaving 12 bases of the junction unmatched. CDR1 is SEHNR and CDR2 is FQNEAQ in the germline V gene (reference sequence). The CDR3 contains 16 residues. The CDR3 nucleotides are TGTGCCAGCAGCCCTGGGGAACGGGACAGTCCCTACGAGCAGTACTTC. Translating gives CASSPGERDSPYEQYF.

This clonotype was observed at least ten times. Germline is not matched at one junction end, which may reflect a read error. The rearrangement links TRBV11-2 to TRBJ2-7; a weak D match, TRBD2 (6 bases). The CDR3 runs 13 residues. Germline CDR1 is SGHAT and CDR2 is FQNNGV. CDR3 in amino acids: CASRLAATYEQYF. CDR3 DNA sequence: TGTGCCAGCAGATTAGCGGCGACCTACGAGCAGTACTTC. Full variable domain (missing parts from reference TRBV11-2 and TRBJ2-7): EAGVAQSPRYKIIEKRQSVAFWCNPISGHATLYWYQQILGQGPKLLIQFQNNGVVDDSQLPKDRFSAERLKGVDSTLKIQPAKLEDSAVYLCASRLAATYEQYFGPGTRLTVT.

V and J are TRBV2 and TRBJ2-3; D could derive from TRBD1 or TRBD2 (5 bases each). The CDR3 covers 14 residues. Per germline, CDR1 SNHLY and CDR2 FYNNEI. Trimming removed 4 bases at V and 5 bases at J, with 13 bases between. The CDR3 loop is CASSGNGAGDTQYF. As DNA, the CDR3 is TGTGCCAGCAGTGGGAACGGGGCGGGAGATACGCAGTATTTT.